The 16 T cell receptor beta chains reported below all come from one sample, sequenced in a study of graft-versus-host responses after intestinal transplantation. These receptors have no identified antigens. Only in-frame clones appear in the TCRdb table, and some are missing; sequencing was by immunoSEQ multiplex PCR. Of about 84,000 clones in the sample, roughly 90% were seen once. The sequences come from unstimulated CD4+ T cells sorted from spleen or lymph node cells, collected before transplant. The receptors derive from a human donor who was the organ donor for an intestinal transplant.

CDR3 in DNA: TGTGCCAGCAGTGATCGGGAACAACGGCTCATTATACAGTACTTC. It codes for CASSDREQRLIIQYF. The chain employs TRBV6-1 and TRBJ2-4; the D gene is possibly TRBD2 (5 bases). The CDR3 has 15 amino acids. CDR1 and CDR2 (germline): MNHNS, SASEGT. The germline V and J ends were trimmed by 3 bases and 13 bases, with 22 bases remaining between them.

The count of this clone is one. V is TRBV14 and J is TRBJ2-7; TRBD1 agrees at 8 bases. The ends lost 3 bases at V and 5 bases at J; junction bases unmatched: 6. This CDR3 has 14 residues. CDR1 is SGHDN, CDR2 FVKESK, per germline. The CDR3 sequence: CASSHRTGPHEQYF. Here the CDR3 DNA reads TGTGCCAGCAGCCATAGGACAGGGCCCCACGAGCAGTACTTC.

The chain combines TRBV4-1 with TRBJ1-1; a weak D match, TRBD1 (5 bases). The V end was cut by 0 bases, the J end by 5 bases, with 19 bases between. The length of the CDR3 is 17 residues. Germline V gene lookup returns CDR1 MGHRA and CDR2 YSYEKL. The CDR3 sequence: CASSQDRFDRLGTEAFF. As DNA, the CDR3 is TGCGCCAGCAGCCAAGATAGGTTCGACAGATTGGGTACTGAAGCTTTCTTT.

The V gene is TRBV5-1, the J gene TRBJ2-2, with D perhaps TRBD1 (6 bases). The ends were cut back, 2 bases at V and 0 bases at J, with 8 bases in the middle. The CDR3 is made up of 15 amino acids. Per germline, CDR1 SGHRS and CDR2 YFSETQ. CDR3 in amino acids: CASSLTGSNTGELFF. The CDR3 bases are TGCGCCAGCAGCTTAACAGGGTCGAACACCGGGGAGCTGTTTTTT. Supplemented by reference TRBV5-1 and TRBJ2-2, the full variable domain reads KAGVTQTPRYLIKTRGQQVTLSCSPISGHRSVSWYQQTPGQGLQFLFEYFSETQRNKGNFPGRFSGRQFSNSRSEMNVSTLELGDSALYLCASSLTGSNTGELFFGEGSRLTVL.

This chain links TRBV30 with TRBJ1-5; 8 bases agree with TRBD1. Germline V gene data show CDR1 as GTSNPN and CDR2 as SVGIG (reference sequence). The CDR3 is made up of 13 amino acids. The trim removed 1 base at V and 6 bases at J, leaving 2 bases unmatched. Written as DNA, the CDR3 is TGTGCCTGGAGTGCCACAGGGGGTCAGCCCCAGCATTTT. Amino acids: CAWSATGGQPQHF.

The chain links TRBV10-2 to TRBJ2-5; the match to TRBD2 covers 7 bases. V was clipped by 0 bases and J by 5 bases; unmatched bases: 3. The CDR3 runs to 14 residues. CDR1 WSHSY and CDR2 SAAADI come from the germline V gene. The CDR3 loop is CASSESVGGETQYF. The DNA for the CDR3 is TGCGCCAGCAGTGAGTCTGTCGGGGGGGAGACCCAGTACTTC.

The CDR3 DNA reads TGTGCCATCAGTGAGTCCCCAGCGGGAGTAGTGGGCGGGGAGCTGTTTTTT. Protein sequence: CAISESPAGVVGGELFF. The chain couples TRBV10-3 to TRBJ2-2; the match to TRBD2 covers 8 bases. Losses at the gene ends were 0 bases for V and 7 bases for J; bases not matched to a gene: 10. CDR3 length equals 17 residues. The germline V gene encodes CDR1 ENHRY and CDR2 SYGVKD.

The genes are TRBV7-9 and TRBJ1-5; 12 nucleotides line up with TRBD1. V lost 5 bases and J lost 7; bases outside the gene matches: 6. Germline CDR1 is SEHNR and CDR2 is FQNEAQ (reference sequence). The CDR3 has 15 residues. CDR3 DNA: TGTGCCAGCAGCCCCGGGACAGGGGGCTGGCAGCCCCAGCATTTT. This gives the protein CASSPGTGGWQPQHF.

The CDR3 region is CASSRDFLNEQFF. The CDR3 DNA sequence: TGTGCCAGCTCACGGGACTTCCTCAATGAGCAGTTCTTC. The chain uses TRBV18 and TRBJ2-1, with D perhaps matching TRBD2 (6 bases). Trimming stripped 4 bases from V and 6 bases from J, with 10 bases between. This CDR3 has 13 residues. CDR1 KGHSH and CDR2 LQKENI come from the germline V gene.

This clone was detected a few times. This chain uses TRBV7-8 with TRBJ2-5, with 9 bases fitting TRBD2. The CDR3 spans 13 residues. CDR1 SGHVS and CDR2 FQNEAQ come from the germline V gene. V lost 2 bases, J lost 5 bases, and 0 bases stayed unmatched. The CDR3, as DNA: TGTGCCAGCAGCTTACTAGCGGGGGAGACCCAGTACTTC. Encoded protein: CASSLLAGETQYF.

The gene calls are TRBV30 and TRBJ2-3, with TRBD2 identical over 7 bases. The germline V gene encodes CDR1 GTSNPN and CDR2 SVGIG (reference sequence). Trimming removed 0 bases from V and 1 base from J; junction bases left unmatched: 4. CDR3 size: 15 residues. The CDR3 sequence is CAWSVGGRGTDTQYF. The CDR3 nucleotides are TGTGCCTGGAGTGTTGGCGGGAGAGGCACAGATACGCAGTATTTT.

This clone was observed once. V gene TRBV7-2 combines with J gene TRBJ2-7, with 8 bases lining up with TRBD2. Germline CDR1 and CDR2: SGHTA and FQGNSA. Germline trimming cut 2 bases from V and 3 bases from J; bases unmatched to any gene: 6. The CDR3 loop spans 15 amino acids. This CDR3 is CASSLTSGLYYEQYF. In DNA form, the CDR3 reads TGTGCCAGCAGCTTAACTAGCGGATTATACTACGAGCAGTACTTC.

V and J are TRBV15 and TRBJ2-5; 9 bases are a match to TRBD1. V trimming: 0 bases; J trimming: 0 bases; junction bases outside the gene matches: 11. Germline V lookup: CDR1 LNHNV, CDR2 YYDKDF (reference sequence). The CDR3 runs to 19 residues. The CDR3 coding sequence is TGTGCCACCAGCAGAGACCGGGACAGGGCCCGCTGGTACCAAGAGACCCAGTACTTC. Its protein is CATSRDRDRARWYQETQYF. Full variable domain (missing parts from reference TRBV15 and TRBJ2-5): DAMVIQNPRYQVTQFGKPVTLSCSQTLNHNVMYWYQQKSSQAPKLLFHYYDKDFNNEADTPDNFQSRRPNTSFCFLDIRSPGLGDTAMYLCATSRDRDRARWYQETQYFGPGTRLLVL.

V and J are TRBV11-2 and TRBJ1-5, with a weak D call TRBD1 (5 bases). The CDR3 has 14 residues. The V end lost 6 bases, the J end lost 3 bases, and 12 bases lay between the germline ends. Germline V gene lookup returns CDR1 SGHAT and CDR2 FQNNGV. CDR3 in amino acids: CASSSGLFNQPQHF. CDR3 bases: TGTGCCAGCAGTTCGGGACTTTTCAATCAGCCCCAGCATTTT. The full variable domain, its missing parts supplied by reference TRBV11-2 and TRBJ1-5, is EAGVAQSPRYKIIEKRQSVAFWCNPISGHATLYWYQQILGQGPKLLIQFQNNGVVDDSQLPKDRFSAERLKGVDSTLKIQPAKLEDSAVYLCASSSGLFNQPQHFGDGTRLSIL.

This chain uses TRBV7-9 with TRBJ1-5; 9 positions match TRBD1. J lost 0 bases, V lost 3 bases, and 6 bases had no gene match. CDR3 length: 17 amino acids. Germline values: CDR1 SEHNR, CDR2 FQNEAQ (reference sequence). CDR3 in amino acids: CASSFGTGRYSNQPQHF. Here the CDR3 DNA reads TGTGCCAGCAGCTTCGGGACAGGGCGATATAGCAATCAGCCCCAGCATTTT.

The CDR3 loop is CASSLRGSVDTQYF. The CDR3 DNA is TGTGCCAGCAGCCTACGCGGTAGTGTAGATACGCAGTATTTT. This chain links TRBV7-8 with TRBJ2-3; D not resolved. CDR1 SGHVS and CDR2 FQNEAQ come from the germline V gene. This CDR3 region has 14 residues. V was shortened by 5 bases and J by 5 bases, with 14 bases between the two germline ends.